This paragraph reports one TCR beta chain. The record originates from a study of blood T cell repertoires in COVID-19. Background on the study: Samples came from the United States, Italy and Spain, spanning acute and convalescent COVID-19. PBMCs, B-cell-depleted T cells, or T cells were the source of the cDNA or gDNA that made up the material.

Original processing methods: Reference gene primer amplification gave estimated nucleated cell counts. Profiling relied on immunoSEQ multiplex PCR, and the TCRdb table lists in-frame clones only, not all of them. V and J calls and clone size are given by that table; D and trimming were obtained from the DNA. The sample includes 100,000 to 150,000 clones, 83% of them seen just once. The sequencing sample was made of peripheral blood. This TCR came from an elderly man with active or convalescent COVID-19.

The CDR3 loop is CASSSTGTAYEQYF. For the CDR3, the DNA is TGTGCCAGCTCATCCACCGGGACAGCCTACGAGCAGTACTTC. The V gene is TRBV18, the J gene TRBJ2-7; 7 bases line up with TRBD1. The CDR3 length is 14 residues. Trimming removed 5 bases from V and 2 bases from J; junction bases left unmatched: 6. CDR1 KGHSH and CDR2 LQKENI come from the germline V gene.